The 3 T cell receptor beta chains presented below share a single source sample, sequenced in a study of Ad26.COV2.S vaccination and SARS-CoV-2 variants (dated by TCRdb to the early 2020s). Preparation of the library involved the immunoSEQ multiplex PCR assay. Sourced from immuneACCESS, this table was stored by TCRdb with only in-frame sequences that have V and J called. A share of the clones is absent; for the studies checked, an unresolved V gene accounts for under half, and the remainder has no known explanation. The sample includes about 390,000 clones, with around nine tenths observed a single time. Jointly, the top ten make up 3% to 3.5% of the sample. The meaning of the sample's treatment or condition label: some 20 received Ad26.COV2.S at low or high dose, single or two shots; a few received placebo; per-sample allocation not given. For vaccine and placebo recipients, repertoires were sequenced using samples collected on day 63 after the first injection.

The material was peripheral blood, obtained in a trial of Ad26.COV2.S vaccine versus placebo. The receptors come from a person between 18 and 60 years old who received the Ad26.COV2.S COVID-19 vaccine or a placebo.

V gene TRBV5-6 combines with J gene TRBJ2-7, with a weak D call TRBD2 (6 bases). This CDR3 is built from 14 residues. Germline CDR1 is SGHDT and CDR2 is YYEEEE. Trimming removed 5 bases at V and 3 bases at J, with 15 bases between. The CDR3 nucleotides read TGTGCCAGCAGGCGGGACCGTACCAGCTACGAGCAGTACTTC. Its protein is CASRRDRTSYEQYF.

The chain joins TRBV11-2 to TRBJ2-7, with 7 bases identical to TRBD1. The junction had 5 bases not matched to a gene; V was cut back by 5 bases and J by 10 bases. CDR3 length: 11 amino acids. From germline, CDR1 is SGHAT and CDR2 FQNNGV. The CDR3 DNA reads TGTGCCAGCAGCAGACAGGGACACCAGTACTTC. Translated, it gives CASSRQGHQYF.

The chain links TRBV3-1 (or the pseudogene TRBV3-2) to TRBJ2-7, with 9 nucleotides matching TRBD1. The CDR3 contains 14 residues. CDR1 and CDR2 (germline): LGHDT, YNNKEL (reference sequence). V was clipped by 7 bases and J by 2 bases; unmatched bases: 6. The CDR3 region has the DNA TGTGCCAGCAAGGGACAGGGTAACACCTACGAGCAGTACTTC. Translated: CASKGQGNTYEQYF.